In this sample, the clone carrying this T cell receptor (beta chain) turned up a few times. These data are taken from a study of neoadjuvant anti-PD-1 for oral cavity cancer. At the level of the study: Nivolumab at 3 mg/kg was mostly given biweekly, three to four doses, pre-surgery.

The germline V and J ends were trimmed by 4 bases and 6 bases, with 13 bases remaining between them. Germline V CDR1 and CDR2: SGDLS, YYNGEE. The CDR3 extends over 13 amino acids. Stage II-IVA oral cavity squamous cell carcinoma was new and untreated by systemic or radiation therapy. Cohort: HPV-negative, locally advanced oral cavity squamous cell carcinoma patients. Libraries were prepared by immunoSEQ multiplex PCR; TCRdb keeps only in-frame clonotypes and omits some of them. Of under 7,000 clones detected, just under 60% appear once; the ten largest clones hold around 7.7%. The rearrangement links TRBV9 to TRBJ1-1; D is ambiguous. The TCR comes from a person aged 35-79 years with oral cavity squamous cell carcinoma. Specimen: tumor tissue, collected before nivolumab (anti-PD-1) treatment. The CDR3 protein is CASSPTPGAEAFF. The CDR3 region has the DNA TGTGCCAGCAGCCCCACCCCAGGCGCTGAAGCTTTCTTT. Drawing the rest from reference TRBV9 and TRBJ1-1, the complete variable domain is DSGVTQTPKHLITATGQRVTLRCSPRSGDLSVYWYQQSLDQGLQFLIQYYNGEERAKGNILERFSAQQFPDLHSELNLSSLELGDSALYFCASSPTPGAEAFFGQGTRLTVV.